The 17 T cell receptor beta chains below were found in one sample sequenced in a study of a mutant IDH1 vaccine in newly diagnosed glioma. The repertoire was sequenced with immunoSEQ multiplex PCR; TCRdb's copy has only in-frame clones and lacks some. This table holds approximately 44,000 clones, 85% to 95% found once. These receptors have no known antigen. Time point reported: week 23, last vaccination. Vaccination used 300 ug of mutant IDH1 20-mer peptide per dose, with topical imiquimod. Here the sequenced sample was PBMCs, taken from a glioma patient whose treatment included an IDH1 peptide vaccine. The receptor set was obtained from a man aged 45-65 years with glioma.

The chain links TRBV30 to TRBJ1-1; D not resolved. V lost 5 bases to trimming and J lost 0 bases, with 10 bases between them. Germline V gene lookup returns CDR1 GTSNPN and CDR2 SVGIG (reference sequence). The CDR3 loop spans 13 amino acids. This CDR3 reads CAWAFRMNTEAFF. The CDR3, as DNA: TGTGCCTGGGCCTTCAGGATGAACACTGAAGCTTTCTTT.

The rearrangement uses TRBV5-6 and TRBJ1-5; no reliable D call. This CDR3 has 14 amino acids. Trimming removed 0 bases from V and 1 base from J, with 5 bases in between. Germline CDR1 SGHDT, CDR2 YYEEEE. The CDR3 DNA reads as TGTGCCAGCAGCTTGGGGCAGAGCAATCAGCCCCAGCATTTT. Residues: CASSLGQSNQPQHF.

The chain combines TRBV27 with TRBJ2-3, with D unresolved. The CDR3 is 13 amino acids. Trimming cost V 3 bases and J 6 bases, with 10 bases left between them. The germline V gene encodes CDR1 MNHEY and CDR2 SMNVEV (reference sequence). CDR3 residues: CASSFGRRDTQYF. CDR3 nucleotide sequence: TGTGCCAGCAGTTTTGGAAGACGCGATACGCAGTATTTT.

This rearrangement joins TRBV10-3 to TRBJ1-1, with D possibly TRBD1 on 5 matching bases. V lost 10 bases to trimming and J lost 0 bases, with 9 bases between them. The CDR3 spans 12 residues. Germline values: CDR1 ENHRY, CDR2 SYGVKD. Here the CDR3 reads CATGQLNTEAFF. In DNA, the CDR3 is TGTGCCACCGGACAATTGAACACTGAAGCTTTCTTT.

The gene calls are TRBV5-1 and TRBJ1-1; TRBD1 is a possible D gene (5 bases). CDR3 length: 14 amino acids. Germline CDR1 SGHRS, CDR2 YFSETQ. The V end lost 2 bases, the J end lost 0 bases, and 8 bases lay between the germline ends. The chain's CDR3 is CASSFQGMNTEAFF. The DNA of the CDR3 is TGCGCCAGCAGCTTCCAGGGTATGAACACTGAAGCTTTCTTT.

This rearrangement joins TRBV10-1 to TRBJ1-4; D is ambiguous. Between the trimmed V and J ends, which lost 6 bases and 9 bases, there was a span of 17 bases. CDR1 is WNHNN and CDR2 is SYGVQD in the germline V gene (reference sequence). CDR3 length equals 14 residues. DNA of the CDR3: TGCGCCAGCAGCTCCGACCCTGGCCTGAAAAAACTGTTTTTT. It codes for CASSSDPGLKKLFF.

V usage is TRBV10-1 and J usage is TRBJ2-1, with 10 bases that match TRBD2. The CDR3 consists of 16 residues. Germline loops: CDR1 WNHNN, CDR2 SYGVQD (reference sequence). V shed 2 bases, J shed 4 bases, and the junction held 5 bases outside the gene matches. The CDR3: CASSEARTSGYNEQFF. Here the CDR3 DNA reads TGCGCCAGCAGTGAGGCAAGGACTAGCGGATACAATGAGCAGTTCTTC.

The chain recombines TRBV15 with TRBJ2-7, with 7 bases that match TRBD2. The CDR3 extends over 18 amino acids. Per the germline V gene, CDR1 is LNHNV and CDR2 is YYDKDF (reference sequence). V was clipped by 1 base and J by 2 bases; unmatched bases: 14. The CDR3 here is CATSRARRTSEPAYEQYF. The CDR3, as DNA: TGTGCCACCAGCAGAGCACGACGTACTAGCGAACCCGCCTACGAGCAGTACTTC.

The chain recombines TRBV11-3 with TRBJ2-7; D is perhaps TRBD1 or TRBD2 (6 bases each). The CDR3 is 15 amino acids. Per the germline V gene, CDR1 is SGHNT and CDR2 is YENEEA. The ends were cut back, 3 bases at V and 4 bases at J, with 16 bases in the middle. The CDR3 sequence: CASSFTAGQAYEQYF. The CDR3 DNA reads as TGTGCCAGCAGCTTCACGGCGGGACAAGCTTACGAGCAGTACTTC.

V and J are TRBV7-2 and TRBJ1-2; the D is unclear. From germline, CDR1 is SGHTA and CDR2 FQGNSA. The CDR3 sequence is 14 residues long. Trimming pared 5 bases from V and 0 bases from J, leaving 10 bases between. CDR3 sequence (DNA): TGTGCCAGCAGCCTAGACGTGGCTAACTATGGCTACACCTTC. It codes for CASSLDVANYGYTF.

The genes are TRBV7-8 and TRBJ2-1; TRBD2 agrees at 9 bases. This CDR3 region has 16 residues. The germline CDR1 and CDR2 sequences are SGHVS and FQNEAQ. V was pared by 5 bases and J by 6 bases, with 11 bases of the junction left unmatched. The chain's CDR3 is CASSLRFAGGINEQFF. CDR3 DNA: TGTGCCAGCAGCCTCCGCTTCGCGGGGGGGATCAATGAGCAGTTCTTC.

J is TRBJ1-1 and V is TRBV6-5, with D uncertain. The CDR3 loop spans 15 amino acids. The V gene's germline CDR1 is MNHEY and CDR2 SVGAGI. Trimming took off 0 bases at V and 4 bases at J, with 12 bases between the two ends. The CDR3 here is CASSYSGDLATEAFF. In DNA, the CDR3 is TGTGCCAGCAGTTACTCGGGCGACCTTGCCACTGAAGCTTTCTTT.

This sequence joins TRBV4-3 and TRBJ1-6; no definite D call. V lost 1 base to trimming and J lost 6 bases, with 7 bases between them. The length of the CDR3 is 14 residues. The V gene's germline CDR1 is LGHNA and CDR2 YSLEER. Written as DNA, the CDR3 is TGCGCCAGCAGCCAAGTTGGTAGTAATTCACCCCTCCACTTT. Protein sequence: CASSQVGSNSPLHF.

The chain has TRBV2 and TRBJ1-5; 10 positions match TRBD1. Germline V gene sequence: CDR1 SNHLY, CDR2 FYNNEI. V trimming: 3 bases; J trimming: 4 bases; junction bases outside the gene matches: 3. This CDR3 is built from 15 residues. CDR3 in amino acids: CASSDAGQGNQPQHF. Written as DNA, the CDR3 is TGTGCCAGCAGTGATGCGGGACAGGGGAATCAGCCCCAGCATTTT.

CDR3 region: CACDRQGTYEQYF. CDR3 DNA: TGTGCCTGCGACCGACAGGGGACCTACGAGCAGTACTTC. V is TRBV30 and J is TRBJ2-7; TRBD1 agrees at 8 bases. V lost 6 bases and J lost 2; bases outside the gene matches: 6. Germline-derived CDR1 and CDR2 are GTSNPN and SVGIG (reference sequence). This CDR3 contains 13 residues.

The J gene is TRBJ2-7, the V gene TRBV5-6; possible D gene TRBD2, 5 bases. V gave up 7 bases and J gave up 4 bases, with 15 bases separating them. Germline CDR1 and CDR2: SGHDT and YYEEEE. The CDR3 sequence is 13 residues long. The CDR3 protein is CASSGAGMYEQYF. Written as DNA, the CDR3 is TGTGCCAGCTCAGGCGCGGGCATGTACGAGCAGTACTTC.

The chain joins TRBV6-1 to TRBJ2-7, with a weak D call TRBD2 (5 bases). Germline values: CDR1 MNHNS, CDR2 SASEGT. Trimming removed 0 bases from V and 3 bases from J, with 9 bases in between. The CDR3 length is 14 residues. DNA of the CDR3: TGTGCCAGCAGTGAAGCGGCGGGTATCTACGAGCAGTACTTC. Translation: CASSEAAGIYEQYF.